The present T cell receptor beta chain was sequenced within a study of control samples from healthy donors and cancer patients. Assay: immunoSEQ multiplex PCR; the TCRdb copy retains only in-frame clones and omits some. The sample carries 250,000 to 300,000 clones, roughly four fifths recorded once. The CDR3 extends over 17 amino acids. The trim removed 1 base at V and 3 bases at J, leaving 5 bases unmatched. Germline loops: CDR1 MGHRA, CDR2 YSYEKL. The V gene is TRBV4-1, the J gene TRBJ2-5; 13 bases are shared with TRBD2. The material sequenced was PBMCs. The TCR was taken from an older woman with lung cancer. In nucleotides, the CDR3 is TGCGCCAGCAGCCAAGCTCTAGGACTAGCGGGAGAAGAGACCCAGTACTTC. Protein: CASSQALGLAGEETQYF.